This T cell receptor (beta chain) was documented in a study of identifying expanded T cells in peripheral blood. The V and J ends lost 0 bases and 2 bases, in that order; junction bases with no gene match: 4. Germline V CDR1 and CDR2: SSHAT, FNYEAQ (reference sequence). The CDR3 length is 16 residues. Using immunoSEQ multiplex PCR, the repertoire was profiled, and TCRdb retains in-frame clones only, with some absent. Of some 120,000 clones detected, 84% appear once; the ten largest clones hold 3% to 3.5%. The source of this sequence is a person aged 18 to 75 in good health. The V and J genes are TRBV7-7 and TRBJ2-3; 8 bases fit TRBD1. Material for sequencing was blood. DNA for the CDR3: TGTGCCAGCAGCTTAGCGCAGGGGGCCTTCACAGATACGCAGTATTTT. Its translation is CASSLAQGAFTDTQYF.